The 7 T cell receptor beta chains given below trace back to one sample, sequenced in a study of T cell repertoires in cytomegalovirus infection. TCRdb re-derived calls from the reads in MiXCR, one entry per CDR3 protein. The data contain over 150,000 distinct CDR3 sequences, roughly 15% of them seen just once; the ten biggest clones take up about 25%. The sample consisted of CD8+ T cells from PBMCs. The source is a human donor in good health (CMV status not recorded). Some clones in this sample may be carry-over from other donors' samples.

This clonotype was detected a few times. The gene calls are TRBV6-6 and TRBJ2-1, with D possibly being TRBD1 (5 bases). The V end lost 6 bases, the J end lost 8 bases, and 11 bases lay between the germline ends. The CDR3 covers 12 residues. Germline V gene lookup returns CDR1 MNHNY and CDR2 SVGAGI (reference sequence). CDR3 nucleotide sequence: TGTGCCAGCAGGCCAGGGTATCATGAGCAGTTCTTC. Translated, it gives CASRPGYHEQFF.

The sample holds a few counts of this clonotype. The rearrangement uses TRBV20-1 and TRBJ2-7, with 11 bases that match TRBD2. J was trimmed by 3 bases and V by 6 bases; bases with no gene match: 1. CDR3 length equals 12 residues. From germline, CDR1 is DFQATT and CDR2 SNEGSKA (reference sequence). The CDR3 DNA is TGCAGTGCCGGGACTAGCGGCTACGAGCAGTACTTC. Its translation: CSAGTSGYEQYF.

A few counts support this clonotype. The chain uses TRBV20-1 and TRBJ1-1; 10 nucleotides agree with TRBD1. J gave up 6 bases and V 2 bases, and 6 bases lay outside the gene matches. This CDR3 is 14 amino acids long. Per germline, CDR1 DFQATT and CDR2 SNEGSKA (reference sequence). The CDR3 loop reads CSARSRDRGPEAFF. CDR3 nucleotide sequence: TGCAGTGCTAGATCCCGGGACAGGGGACCTGAAGCTTTCTTT.

The chain combines TRBV12-3 or TRBV12-4 with TRBJ1-2; the D is unclear. The ends were cut back, 7 bases at V and 14 bases at J, with 20 bases in the middle. The CDR3 loop spans 12 amino acids. The CDR3 here is CASTDGESRTTF. The CDR3 DNA is TGTGCCAGCACCGACGGGGAGAGTCGGACTACCTTC.

This clonotype was detected only a few times. CDR3 in amino acids: CASSSNRFGRMNTEAFF. Written as DNA, the CDR3 is TGTGCCAGCAGCTCAAACCGGTTTGGACGGATGAACACTGAAGCTTTCTTT. The rearrangement links TRBV7-9 to TRBJ1-1, with unresolved D. The length of the CDR3 is 17 residues. Trimming removed 4 bases at V and 0 bases at J, with 18 bases between. Germline assignment: CDR1 SEHNR and CDR2 FQNEAQ (reference sequence).

V is TRBV7-6 and J is TRBJ2-1; TRBD1 is a possible D gene (5 bases). Germline CDR1 and CDR2: SGHVS and FNYEAQ. The ends were cut back, 4 bases at V and 7 bases at J, with 20 bases in the middle. The CDR3 spans 16 residues. CDR3 in DNA: TGTGCCAGCAGCTCCCCAACTGGGGCTAGTTCAAATGAGCAGTTCTTC. It translates to CASSSPTGASSNEQFF.

This clonotype came up a few times. The genes are TRBV28 and TRBJ2-7; possibly TRBD1 or TRBD2 for D (5 bases each). The V gene lost 5 bases and the J gene lost 0 bases, with 17 bases spanning the gap. The CDR3 is made up of 16 amino acids. CDR1 is MDHEN, CDR2 SYDVKM, per germline. CDR3 region: CASSNHRDGISYEQYF. CDR3 coding DNA: TGTGCCAGCAGTAACCACCGGGACGGGATCTCCTACGAGCAGTACTTC.